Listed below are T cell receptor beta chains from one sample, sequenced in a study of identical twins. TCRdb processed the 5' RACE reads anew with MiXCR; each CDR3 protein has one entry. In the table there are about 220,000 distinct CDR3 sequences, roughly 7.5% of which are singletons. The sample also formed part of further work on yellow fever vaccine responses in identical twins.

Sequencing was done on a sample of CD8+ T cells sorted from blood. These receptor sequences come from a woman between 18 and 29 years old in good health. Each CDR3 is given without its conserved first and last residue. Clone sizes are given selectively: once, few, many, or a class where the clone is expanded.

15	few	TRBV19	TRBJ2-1	ASSMALVGTSINEQF
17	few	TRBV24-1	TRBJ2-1	ATSEGRGTGSSSYNEQF
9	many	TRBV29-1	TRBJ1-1	SVEVDTEAF
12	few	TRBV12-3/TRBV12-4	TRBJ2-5	ASRRQGVLETQY
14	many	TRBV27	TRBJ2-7	ASSLNRDWLLYEQY
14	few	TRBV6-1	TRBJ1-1	ASSELPAGWDTEAF
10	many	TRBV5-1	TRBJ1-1	ASSPENTEAF
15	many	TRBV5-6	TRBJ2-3	ASSLEVGGDSTDTQY
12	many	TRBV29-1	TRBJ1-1	SVEVGGFNTEAF
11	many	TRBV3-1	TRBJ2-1	ASSQASWVEQF
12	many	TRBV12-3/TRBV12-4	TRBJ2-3	ASSALGGPDTQY
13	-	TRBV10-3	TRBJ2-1	AISPGTSGYNEQF
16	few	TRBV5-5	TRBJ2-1	ASSSTPLAGGAYNEQF
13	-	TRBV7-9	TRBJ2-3	ASSPPLAGTDTQY
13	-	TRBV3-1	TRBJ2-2	ASSQGTGEVGELF
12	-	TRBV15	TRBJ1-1	ATSPTGRGTEAF
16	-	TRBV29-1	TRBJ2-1	SVEGLAGGKRTYNEQF
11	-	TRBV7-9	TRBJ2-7	ASSRGQMYEQY
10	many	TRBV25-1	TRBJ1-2	ASSDSHYGYT
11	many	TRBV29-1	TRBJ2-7	SALSGRYYEQY
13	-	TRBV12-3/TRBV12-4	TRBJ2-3	ASSPVGVRPDTQY
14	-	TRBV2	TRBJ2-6	ASSERAVSGANVLT
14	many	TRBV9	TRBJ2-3	ASSAASGGLTDTQY
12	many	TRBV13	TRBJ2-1	ASSFPGPSHEQF
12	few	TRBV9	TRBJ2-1	ASSAQTRPNEQF
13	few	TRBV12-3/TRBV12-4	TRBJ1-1	ASTYYQGLDTEAF
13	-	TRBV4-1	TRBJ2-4	ASSQLLGLAWIQY
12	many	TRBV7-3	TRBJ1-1	ASSPRCKATEAF
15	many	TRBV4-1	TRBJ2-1	ASSQVVAGGPYNEQF
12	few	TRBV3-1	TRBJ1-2	ASSQDEGDLGYT
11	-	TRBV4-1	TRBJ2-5	ASSQAPRETQY
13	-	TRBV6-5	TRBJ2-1	ASSTLRGTYNEQF
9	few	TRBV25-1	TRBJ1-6	ASSAPGTLH
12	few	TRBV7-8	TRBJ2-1	ASSPPDRGNEQF
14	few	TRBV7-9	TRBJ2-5	ASSPPLRTGKETQY
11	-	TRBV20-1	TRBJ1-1	SARDGQNRGAF
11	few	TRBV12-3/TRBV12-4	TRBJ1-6	ASSLRGDSPLH
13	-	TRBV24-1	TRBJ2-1	ATSHGLAGANEQF
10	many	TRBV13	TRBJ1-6	ASTSRNSPLH
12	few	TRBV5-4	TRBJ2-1	ASRAERSYNEQF
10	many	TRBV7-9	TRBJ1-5	ASSQGGQPQH
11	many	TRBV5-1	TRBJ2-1	ASNRANYNEQF
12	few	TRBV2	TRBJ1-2	ASSADRGDYGYT
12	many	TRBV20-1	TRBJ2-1	SAEATSGRDEQF
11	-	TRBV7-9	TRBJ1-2	ASSSDPFGSYT
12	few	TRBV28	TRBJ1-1	ASSLVGDSTEAF
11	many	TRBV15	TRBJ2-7	ATSPGSNGEQY
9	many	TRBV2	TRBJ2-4	ASRGKNIQY
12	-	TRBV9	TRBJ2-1	ASSVAVQGSEQF
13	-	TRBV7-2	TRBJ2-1	ASSRLAGGLGEQF
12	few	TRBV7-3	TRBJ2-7	ASSLTSGNYEQY
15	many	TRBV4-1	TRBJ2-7	ASSQDGQGAGTYEQY
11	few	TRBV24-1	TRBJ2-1	ATSVDGRDEQF
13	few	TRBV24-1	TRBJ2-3	ATSALDTGTDTQY
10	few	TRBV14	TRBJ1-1	ASSHPGVGAF
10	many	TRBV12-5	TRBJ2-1	ASGLERNEQF
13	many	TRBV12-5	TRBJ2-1	ASGLVPPEYNEQF
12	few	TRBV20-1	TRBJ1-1	SARDMGLNTEAF
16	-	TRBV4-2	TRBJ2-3	ASSQEDIGTQVTDTQY